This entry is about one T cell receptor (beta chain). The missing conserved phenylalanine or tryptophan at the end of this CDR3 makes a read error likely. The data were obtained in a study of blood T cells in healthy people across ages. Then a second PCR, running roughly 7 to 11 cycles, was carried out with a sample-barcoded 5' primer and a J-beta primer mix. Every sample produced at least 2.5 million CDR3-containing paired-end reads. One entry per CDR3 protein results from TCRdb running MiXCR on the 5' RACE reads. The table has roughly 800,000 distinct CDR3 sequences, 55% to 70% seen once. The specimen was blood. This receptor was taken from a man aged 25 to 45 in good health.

CDR3 coding DNA: TGCGCCAGCAGCTTGGGGACTATTAAAGAGACCCAGTACCTC. Its protein product is CASSLGTIKETQYL. The chain carries TRBV5-1 and TRBJ2-5; D may be TRBD2 (6 bases). V was shortened by 0 bases and J by 3 bases, with 9 bases between the two germline ends. The CDR3 covers 14 residues. CDR1 is SGHRS and CDR2 is YFSETQ in the germline V gene.